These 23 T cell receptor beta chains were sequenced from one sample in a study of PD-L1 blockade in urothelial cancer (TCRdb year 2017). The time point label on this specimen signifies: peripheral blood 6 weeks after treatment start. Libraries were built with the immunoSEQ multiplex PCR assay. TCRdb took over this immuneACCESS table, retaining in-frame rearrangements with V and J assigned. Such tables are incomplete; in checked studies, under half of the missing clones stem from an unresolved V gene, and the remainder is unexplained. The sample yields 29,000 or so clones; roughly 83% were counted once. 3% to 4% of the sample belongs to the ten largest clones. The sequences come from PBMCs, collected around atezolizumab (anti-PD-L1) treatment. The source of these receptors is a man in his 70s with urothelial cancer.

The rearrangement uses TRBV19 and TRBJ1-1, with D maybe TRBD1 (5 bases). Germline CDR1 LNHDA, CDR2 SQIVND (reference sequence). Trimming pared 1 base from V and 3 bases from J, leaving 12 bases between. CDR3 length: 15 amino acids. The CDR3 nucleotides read TGTGCCAGTAGTATAGGGAAGGGGTTATACACTGAAGCTTTCTTT. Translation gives CASSIGKGLYTEAFF.

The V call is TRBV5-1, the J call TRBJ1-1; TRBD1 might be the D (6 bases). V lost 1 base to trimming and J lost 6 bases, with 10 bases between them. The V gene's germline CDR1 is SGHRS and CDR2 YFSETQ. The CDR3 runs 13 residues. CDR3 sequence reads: CASSLLGGSEAFF. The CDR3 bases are TGCGCCAGCAGCTTGTTAGGGGGATCTGAAGCTTTCTTT.

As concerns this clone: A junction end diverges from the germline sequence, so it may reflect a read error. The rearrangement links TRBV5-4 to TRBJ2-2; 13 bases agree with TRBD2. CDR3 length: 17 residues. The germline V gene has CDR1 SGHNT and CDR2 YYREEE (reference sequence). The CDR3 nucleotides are TGTGCCAGCAGCGGAGGGGGACTAGCGGGGCCCACCAGGGAGCTGTTTTTT. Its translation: CASSGGGLAGPTRELFF.

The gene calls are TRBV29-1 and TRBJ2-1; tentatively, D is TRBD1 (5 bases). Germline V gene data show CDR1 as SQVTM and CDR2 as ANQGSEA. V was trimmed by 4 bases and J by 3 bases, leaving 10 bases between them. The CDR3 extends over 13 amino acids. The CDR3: CSVVQGVYNEQFF. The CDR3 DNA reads TGCAGCGTTGTGCAGGGTGTCTACAATGAGCAGTTCTTC.

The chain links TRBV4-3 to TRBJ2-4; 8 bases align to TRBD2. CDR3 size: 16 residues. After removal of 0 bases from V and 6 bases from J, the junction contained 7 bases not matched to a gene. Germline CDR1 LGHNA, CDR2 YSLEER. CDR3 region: CASSQDPGLDGNIQYF. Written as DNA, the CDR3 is TGCGCCAGCAGCCAAGACCCGGGACTAGACGGAAACATTCAGTACTTC.

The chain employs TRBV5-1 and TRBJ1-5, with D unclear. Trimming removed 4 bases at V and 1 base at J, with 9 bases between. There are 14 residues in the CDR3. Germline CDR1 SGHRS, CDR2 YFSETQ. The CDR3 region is CASSPGGSNQPQHF. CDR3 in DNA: TGCGCCAGCAGCCCCGGCGGGAGCAATCAGCCCCAGCATTTT.

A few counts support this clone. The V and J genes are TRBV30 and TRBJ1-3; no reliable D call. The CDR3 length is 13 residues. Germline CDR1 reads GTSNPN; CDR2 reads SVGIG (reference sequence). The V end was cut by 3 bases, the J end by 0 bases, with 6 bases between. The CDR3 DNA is TGTGCCTGGAGCCACAGCTCTGGAAACACCATATATTTT. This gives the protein CAWSHSSGNTIYF.

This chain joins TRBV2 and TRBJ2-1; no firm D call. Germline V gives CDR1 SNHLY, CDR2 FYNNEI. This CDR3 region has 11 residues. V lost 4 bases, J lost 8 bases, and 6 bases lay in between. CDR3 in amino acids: CASSVEYEQFF. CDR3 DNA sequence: TGTGCCAGCAGTGTTGAGTATGAGCAGTTCTTC.

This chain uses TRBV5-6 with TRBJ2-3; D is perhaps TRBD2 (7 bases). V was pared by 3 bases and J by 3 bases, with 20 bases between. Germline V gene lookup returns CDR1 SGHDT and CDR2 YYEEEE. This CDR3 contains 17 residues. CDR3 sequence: CASSSPGVGGRTDTQYF. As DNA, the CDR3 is TGTGCCAGCAGCTCGCCAGGGGTCGGGGGGCGGACAGATACGCAGTATTTT.

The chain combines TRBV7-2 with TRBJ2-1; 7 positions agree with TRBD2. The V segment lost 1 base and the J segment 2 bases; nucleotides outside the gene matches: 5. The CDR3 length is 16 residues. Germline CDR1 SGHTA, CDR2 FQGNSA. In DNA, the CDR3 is TGTGCCAGCAGCTTAGGAAGCGGGACCACCTACAATGAGCAGTTCTTC. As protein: CASSLGSGTTYNEQFF.

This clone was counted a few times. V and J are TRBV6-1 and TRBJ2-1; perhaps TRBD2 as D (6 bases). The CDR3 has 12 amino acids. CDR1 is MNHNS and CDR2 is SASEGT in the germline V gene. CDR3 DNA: TGTGAAGACGGGGGAGCGAGAAATGAGCAGTTCTTC. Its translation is CEDGGARNEQFF.

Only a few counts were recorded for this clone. The CDR3 spells CASSSPQQGSSYNEQFF. For the CDR3, the DNA is TGTGCCAGCAGCTCCCCTCAACAGGGGAGCTCCTACAATGAGCAGTTCTTC. The V gene is TRBV7-9, the J gene TRBJ2-1; TRBD1 matches at 7 bases. J lost 0 bases, V lost 4 bases, and 9 bases had no gene match. The CDR3 is made up of 17 amino acids. From germline, CDR1 is SEHNR and CDR2 FQNEAQ (reference sequence).

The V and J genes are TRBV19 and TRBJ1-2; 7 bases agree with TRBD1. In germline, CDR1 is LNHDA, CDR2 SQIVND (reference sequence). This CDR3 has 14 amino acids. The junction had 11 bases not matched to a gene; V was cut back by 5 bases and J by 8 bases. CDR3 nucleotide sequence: TGTGCCAGTAGTCAAAACAGGGGTCCCTCGGGCTACACCTTC. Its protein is CASSQNRGPSGYTF.

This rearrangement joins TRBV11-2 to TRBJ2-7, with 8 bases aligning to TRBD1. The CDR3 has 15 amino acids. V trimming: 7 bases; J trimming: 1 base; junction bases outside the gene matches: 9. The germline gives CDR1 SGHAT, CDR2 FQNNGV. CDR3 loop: CASTIFRDRSYEQYF. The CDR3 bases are TGTGCCAGCACCATTTTTCGGGACAGGTCCTACGAGCAGTACTTC.

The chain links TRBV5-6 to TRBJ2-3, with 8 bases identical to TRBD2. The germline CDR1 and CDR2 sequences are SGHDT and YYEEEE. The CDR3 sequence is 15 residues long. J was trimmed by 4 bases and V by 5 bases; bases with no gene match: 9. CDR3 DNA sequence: TGTGCCAGCAGTTTAGCGGGGTTTCCCCCAGATACGCAGTATTTT. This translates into CASSLAGFPPDTQYF.

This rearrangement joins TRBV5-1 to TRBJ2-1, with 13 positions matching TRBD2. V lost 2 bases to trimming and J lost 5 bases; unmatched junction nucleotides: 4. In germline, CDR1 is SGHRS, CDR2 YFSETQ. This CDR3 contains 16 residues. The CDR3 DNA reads TGCGCCAGCAGCTTAACTAGCGGGAGGGCCCACAATGAGCAGTTCTTC. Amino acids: CASSLTSGRAHNEQFF.

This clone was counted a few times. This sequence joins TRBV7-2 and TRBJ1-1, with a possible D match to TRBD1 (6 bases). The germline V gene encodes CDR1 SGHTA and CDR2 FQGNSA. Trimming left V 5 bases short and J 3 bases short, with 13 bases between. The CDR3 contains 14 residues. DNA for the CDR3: TGTGCCAGCAGCGTCGAACAGGGTTACACTGAAGCTTTCTTT. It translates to CASSVEQGYTEAFF.

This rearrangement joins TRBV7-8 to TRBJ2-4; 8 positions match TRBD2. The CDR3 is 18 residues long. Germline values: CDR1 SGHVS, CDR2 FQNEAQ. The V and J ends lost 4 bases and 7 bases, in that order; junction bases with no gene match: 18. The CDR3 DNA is TGTGCCAGCAGCTATTTTCTGGGACTAGAAAAGGAGGGGAACATTCAGTACTTC. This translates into CASSYFLGLEKEGNIQYF.

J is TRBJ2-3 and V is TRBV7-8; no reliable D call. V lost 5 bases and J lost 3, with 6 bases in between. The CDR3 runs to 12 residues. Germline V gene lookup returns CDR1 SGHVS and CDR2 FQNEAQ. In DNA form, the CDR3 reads TGTGCCAGCAGCGACTCGACAGATACGCAGTATTTT. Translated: CASSDSTDTQYF.

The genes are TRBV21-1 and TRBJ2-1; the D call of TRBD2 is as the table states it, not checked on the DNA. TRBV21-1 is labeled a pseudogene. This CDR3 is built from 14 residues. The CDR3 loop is CARGLASSYNEQFF. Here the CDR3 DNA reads TGTGCCAGAGGACTAGCAAGCTCCTACAATGAGCAGTTCTTC.

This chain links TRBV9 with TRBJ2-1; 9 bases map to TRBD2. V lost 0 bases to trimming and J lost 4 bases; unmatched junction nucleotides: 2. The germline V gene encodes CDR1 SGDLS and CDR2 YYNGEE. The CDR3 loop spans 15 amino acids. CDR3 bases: TGTGCCAGCAGCGTAGCAGCGGGAGGATACAATGAGCAGTTCTTC. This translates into CASSVAAGGYNEQFF.

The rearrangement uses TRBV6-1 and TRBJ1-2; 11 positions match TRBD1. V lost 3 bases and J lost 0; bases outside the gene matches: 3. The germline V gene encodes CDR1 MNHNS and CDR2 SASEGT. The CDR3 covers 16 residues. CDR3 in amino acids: CASSEDRGLSNYGYTF. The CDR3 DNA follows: TGTGCCAGCAGTGAGGACAGGGGGCTTTCTAACTATGGCTACACCTTC.

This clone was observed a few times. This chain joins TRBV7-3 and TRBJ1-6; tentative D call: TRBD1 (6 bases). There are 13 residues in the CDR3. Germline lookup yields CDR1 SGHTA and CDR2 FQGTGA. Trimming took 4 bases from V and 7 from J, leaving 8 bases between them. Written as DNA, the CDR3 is TGTGCCAGCAGCTCCACAGGGAATTCACCCCTCCACTTT. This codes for CASSSTGNSPLHF.